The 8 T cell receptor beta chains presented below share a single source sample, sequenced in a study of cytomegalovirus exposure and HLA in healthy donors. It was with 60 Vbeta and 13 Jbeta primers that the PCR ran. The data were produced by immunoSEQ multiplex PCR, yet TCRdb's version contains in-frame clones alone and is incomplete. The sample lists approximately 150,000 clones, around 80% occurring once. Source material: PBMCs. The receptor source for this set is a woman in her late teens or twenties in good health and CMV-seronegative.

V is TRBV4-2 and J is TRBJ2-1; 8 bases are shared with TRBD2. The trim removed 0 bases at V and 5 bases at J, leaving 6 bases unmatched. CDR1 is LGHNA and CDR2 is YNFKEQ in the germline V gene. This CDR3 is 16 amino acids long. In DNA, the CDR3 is TGTGCCAGCAGCCAAGAAGTTAGCGGGAACCACAATGAGCAGTTCTTC. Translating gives CASSQEVSGNHNEQFF.

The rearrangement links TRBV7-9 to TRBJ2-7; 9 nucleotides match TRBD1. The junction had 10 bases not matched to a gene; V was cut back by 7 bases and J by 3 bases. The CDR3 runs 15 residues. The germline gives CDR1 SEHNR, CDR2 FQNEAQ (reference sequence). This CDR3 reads CASIRGGQGSYEQYF. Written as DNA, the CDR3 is TGTGCCAGCATAAGAGGGGGACAGGGAAGCTACGAGCAGTACTTC.

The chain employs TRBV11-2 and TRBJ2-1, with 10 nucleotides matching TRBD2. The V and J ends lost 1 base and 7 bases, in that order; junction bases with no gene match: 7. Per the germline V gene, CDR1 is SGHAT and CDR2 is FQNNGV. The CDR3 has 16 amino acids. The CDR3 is CASSLVEREGRNEQFF. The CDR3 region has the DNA TGTGCCAGCAGCTTAGTTGAGCGGGAGGGCCGGAATGAGCAGTTCTTC. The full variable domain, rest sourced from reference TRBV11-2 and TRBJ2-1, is EAGVAQSPRYKIIEKRQSVAFWCNPISGHATLYWYQQILGQGPKLLIQFQNNGVVDDSQLPKDRFSAERLKGVDSTLKIQPAKLEDSAVYLCASSLVEREGRNEQFFGPGTRLTVL.

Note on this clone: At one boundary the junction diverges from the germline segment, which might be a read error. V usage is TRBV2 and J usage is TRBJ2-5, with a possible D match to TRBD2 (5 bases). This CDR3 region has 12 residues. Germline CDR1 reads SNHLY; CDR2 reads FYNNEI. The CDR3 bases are TGTGCCAGCACTGATGAGGGAGAGGCCCAGTACTTC. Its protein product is CASTDEGEAQYF.

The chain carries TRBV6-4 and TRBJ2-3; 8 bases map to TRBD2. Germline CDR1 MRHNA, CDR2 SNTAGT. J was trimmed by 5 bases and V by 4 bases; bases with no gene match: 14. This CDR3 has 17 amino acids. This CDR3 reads CASSAEPSGSPGDTQYF. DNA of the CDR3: TGTGCCAGCAGTGCGGAACCTAGCGGGTCTCCGGGAGATACGCAGTATTTT.

CDR3 residues: CASSSTGGNQPQHF. In DNA, the CDR3 is TGTGCCAGCAGTTCGACAGGGGGCAATCAGCCCCAGCATTTT. V gene TRBV6-5 combines with J gene TRBJ1-5; 8 bases fit TRBD1. Unmatched junction bases numbered 1, after V lost 4 bases and J lost 2 bases. The CDR3 consists of 14 residues. From germline, CDR1 is MNHEY and CDR2 SVGAGI.

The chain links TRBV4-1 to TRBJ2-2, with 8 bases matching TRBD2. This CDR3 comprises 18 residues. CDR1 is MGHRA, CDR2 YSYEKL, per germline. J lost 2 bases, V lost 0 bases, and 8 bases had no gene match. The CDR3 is CASSQDPGIAGNTGELFF. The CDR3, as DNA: TGCGCCAGCAGCCAAGACCCCGGGATAGCGGGAAACACCGGGGAGCTGTTTTTT.

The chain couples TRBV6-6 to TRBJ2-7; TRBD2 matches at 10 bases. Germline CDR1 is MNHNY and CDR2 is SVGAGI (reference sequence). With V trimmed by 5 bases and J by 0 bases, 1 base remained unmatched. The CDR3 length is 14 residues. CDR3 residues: CASSPSGSSYEQYF. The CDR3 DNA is TGTGCCAGCAGTCCTAGCGGGAGCTCCTACGAGCAGTACTTC.